This T cell receptor beta chain derives from a study of tumor-infiltrating lymphocytes in primary liver carcinoma. Priming with a constant-region primer yielded TCR beta cDNA from roughly 0.45 ug total RNA. Libraries for TCR beta were built through three nested multiplex PCR rounds, which together made up a slightly modified ARM-PCR procedure. In the first two PCR rounds, TRBV1-TRBV30 forward primers were paired with a C-beta reverse primer, and each round lasted about 9 cycles. TCRdb processed the multiplex PCR reads anew with MiXCR; each CDR3 protein has one entry. The profile shows tens of thousands of distinct CDR3 sequences, more than 60% of them singletons. The CDR3 loop spans 13 amino acids. CDR1 is WSHSY, CDR2 SAAADI, per germline. The V end lost 4 bases, the J end lost 15 bases, and 20 bases lay between the germline ends. Each 20-30 mg portion of unsorted bulk tissue served as the source for co-extraction of RNA and DNA. The patients had histopathologically diagnosed primary liver carcinoma, and their disease was treated by surgical resection. There were only treatment-naive patients, all with chronic HBV infection.

The rearrangement uses TRBV10-2 and TRBJ2-3; perhaps TRBD2 as D (6 bases). This receptor was identified in a man aged 35 to 55 with primary liver carcinoma and hepatitis B virus infection. Sequencing was done on a sample of tumor-adjacent normal liver tissue. The CDR3 sequence: CASSVLSSEVQYF. CDR3 DNA: TGCGCCAGCAGTGTTCTCTCTAGCGAAGTGCAATATTTT.